The 13 T cell receptor beta chains in this list originate from one sample, sequenced in a study of cytomegalovirus exposure and HLA in healthy donors. Both 60 Vbeta primers and 13 Jbeta primers went into the PCR. TCRdb keeps only in-frame clones here, not all; method: immunoSEQ multiplex PCR. Of around 78,000 clones detected, less than 85% appear once; the ten largest clones hold approximately 1%. Sequenced sample: PBMCs. The receptors originated from a male donor in good health and CMV-seronegative.

The chain carries TRBV18 and TRBJ2-6, with 7 bases aligning to TRBD2. Per the germline V gene, CDR1 is KGHSH and CDR2 is LQKENI. The CDR3 totals 17 residues. V gave up 2 bases and J gave up 3 bases; unmatched junction bases: 7. For the CDR3, the DNA is TGTGCCAGCTCACCAACTAGCGACCTGGGTGGGGCCAACGTCCTGACTTTC. Encoded protein: CASSPTSDLGGANVLTF.

The chain carries TRBV7-2 and TRBJ2-7; tentatively, D is TRBD2 (6 bases). Germline V gene lookup returns CDR1 SGHTA and CDR2 FQGNSA. The CDR3 spans 16 residues. V lost 6 bases and J 4 bases, leaving 22 bases between the germline ends. The CDR3 nucleotides read TGTGCCAGCAGTCCGAACGCCGCGGGGTCCACTTACGAGCAGTACTTC. Its translation is CASSPNAAGSTYEQYF.

This chain uses TRBV6-6 with TRBJ2-3; D gene uncertain. V was clipped by 2 bases and J by 4 bases, with 7 bases between them. Germline V gene lookup returns CDR1 MNHNY and CDR2 SVGAGI (reference sequence). The length of the CDR3 is 13 residues. The CDR3 reads CASSYSQADTQYF. CDR3 sequence (DNA): TGTGCCAGCAGTTACAGTCAGGCAGATACGCAGTATTTT.

This chain connects TRBV7-6 to TRBJ1-1; 9 bases map to TRBD1. The CDR3 is made up of 15 amino acids. The germline CDR1 and CDR2 sequences are SGHVS and FNYEAQ. J gave up 0 bases and V 4 bases, and 3 bases lay outside the gene matches. The DNA for the CDR3 is TGTGCCAGCAGCTCTGGACAGGGGATGAACACTGAAGCTTTCTTT. It specifies CASSSGQGMNTEAFF.

This rearrangement joins TRBV5-1 to TRBJ2-5, with TRBD2 identical over 8 bases. V was clipped by 3 bases and J by 4 bases; unmatched bases: 8. Germline lookup yields CDR1 SGHRS and CDR2 YFSETQ. This CDR3 spans 15 amino acids. CDR3 DNA sequence: TGCGCCAGCAGCTGGGGGACTAGACGGGTAGAGACCCAGTACTTC. The encoded protein is CASSWGTRRVETQYF.

V gene TRBV6-6 combines with J gene TRBJ2-3; possibly TRBD2 for D (6 bases). Trimming left V 3 bases short and J 4 bases short, with 14 bases between. The CDR3 contains 15 residues. Germline V gene lookup returns CDR1 MNHNY and CDR2 SVGAGI (reference sequence). The CDR3 is CASSYAGGGADTQYF. The CDR3, as DNA: TGTGCCAGCAGTTATGCCGGGGGAGGCGCAGATACGCAGTATTTT.

The CDR3 protein is CASSLGVAVSYEQYF. CDR3 sequence (DNA): TGTGCCAGCAGCTTAGGGGTAGCGGTCTCCTACGAGCAGTACTTC. The chain employs TRBV11-1 and TRBJ2-7; D might be TRBD2 (6 bases). This CDR3 is built from 15 residues. Trimming cost V 1 base and J 0 bases, with 10 bases left between them. CDR1 is SGHAT and CDR2 is FQDESV in the germline V gene (reference sequence).

The genes are TRBV6-5 and TRBJ1-3; perhaps TRBD1 as D (6 bases). V was pared by 5 bases and J by 7 bases, with 9 bases between. CDR1 is MNHEY, CDR2 SVGAGI, per germline. There are 12 residues in the CDR3. Here the CDR3 reads CASSTTGNTIYF. In nucleotides, the CDR3 is TGTGCCAGCAGTACAACAGGGAACACCATATATTTT.

CDR3 region: CSGAGTGGYNEQFF. As DNA, the CDR3 is TGCAGCGGTGCCGGGACAGGGGGCTACAATGAGCAGTTCTTC. The chain combines TRBV29-1 with TRBJ2-1; 11 nucleotides match TRBD1. The CDR3 spans 14 residues. Germline V CDR1 and CDR2: SQVTM, ANQGSEA. Trimming removed 7 bases from V and 3 bases from J; junction bases left unmatched: 5.

This clone was picked up one time. The V gene is TRBV11-2, the J gene TRBJ2-5, with 7 bases matching TRBD2. Germline CDR1 reads SGHAT; CDR2 reads FQNNGV. The CDR3 has 13 residues. The V gene end was trimmed by 5 bases and the J gene end by 3 bases; junction bases not matched to a gene: 3. The chain's CDR3 is CASSKLAEETQYF. The CDR3 DNA reads TGTGCCAGCAGCAAGCTAGCGGAAGAGACCCAGTACTTC.

The chain carries TRBV7-8 and TRBJ1-2; 7 bases are shared with TRBD1. Germline assignment: CDR1 SGHVS and CDR2 FQNEAQ. This CDR3 contains 13 residues. With 8 bases clipped from V and 4 bases from J, the junction kept 7 bases outside the gene matches. This CDR3 is CASGPGGGYGYTF. The CDR3 DNA reads as TGTGCCAGCGGTCCAGGGGGTGGCTATGGCTACACCTTC.

This clone was seen only a few times. The chain joins TRBV6-6 to TRBJ2-7, with 7 bases lining up with TRBD2. V lost 7 bases to trimming and J lost 7 bases; unmatched junction nucleotides: 13. The CDR3 totals 14 residues. Germline V CDR1 and CDR2: MNHNY, SVGAGI (reference sequence). CDR3 DNA sequence: TGTGCCAGCAACCACCGGGCGGGAGAACGTGAGCAGTACTTC. This encodes CASNHRAGEREQYF.

The chain has TRBV28 and TRBJ2-3; 8 nucleotides line up with TRBD1. This CDR3 region has 16 residues. Germline V gene data show CDR1 as MDHEN and CDR2 as SYDVKM. The CDR3 region has the DNA TGTGCTTCGGGACAGGCAGGGATGCTAAGCACAGATACGCAGTATTTT. It translates to CASGQAGMLSTDTQYF.